This TCR beta chain appears in the sequencing data of a study of T cell repertoires in cytomegalovirus infection. Whole-study context: An indication of both CMV infection and matching HLA type came from public TCR beta signatures. Study-wide results and limits: Based on cumulative public TCR beta family frequency, carriers of CMV plus the relevant HLA were identified.

Via MiXCR, TCRdb re-called the reads, giving one row per CDR3 protein. Of around 200,000 distinct CDR3 sequences in the sample, 15% to 20% were seen once. This clonotype was detected a few times. Its antigen is currently unknown. The V end was cut by 0 bases, the J end by 4 bases, with 12 bases between. The CDR3 loop spans 16 amino acids. The germline gives CDR1 MNHEY, CDR2 SVGEGT. The sequenced material came from CD8+ T cells from PBMCs. The J gene is TRBJ1-4, the V gene TRBV6-2 or TRBV6-3; D not resolved. The receptor's source is a human donor in good health (CMV status not recorded). Some clones in this sample may be carry-over from other donors' samples. CDR3 nucleotide sequence: TGTGCCAGCAGTTACTCGATGGGTTTTAGTAATGAAAAACTGTTTTTT. Its protein is CASSYSMGFSNEKLFF.